This is a list of T cell receptor beta chains from one sample in a study. TCRdb recomputed calls from the RT-PCR reads with MiXCR, one row per CDR3 protein. Of 650,000 to 800,000 distinct CDR3 sequences in the sample, 11% to 15% were seen once. What was sequenced was memory CD4+ T cells from blood. These receptors originate from a female donor in good health, serving as a healthy control. The CDR3 runs from the conserved cysteine through the conserved F or W. A D gene is named only where the DNA matches it firmly. Only part of the rows carry a size: once, few, many, or a class if the clone is expanded.

V	D	J	size	CDR3	DNA
TRBV29-1	.	TRBJ2-1	many	CSAATYNEQFF	TGCAGCGCCGCTACCTACAATGAGCAGTTCTTC
TRBV10-3	TRBD2	TRBJ2-1	many	CACSGSSYNEQFF	TGTGCTTGCAGCGGGAGTTCCTACAATGAGCAGTTCTTC
TRBV7-6	.	TRBJ2-1	few	CASSLSQGGREQFF	TGTGCCAGCAGCTTAAGCCAGGGAGGCCGCGAGCAGTTCTTC
TRBV20-1	.	TRBJ1-1	few	CSAGGWATAFF	TGCAGTGCCGGGGGATGGGCAACTGCTTTCTTT
TRBV7-2	.	TRBJ2-5	many	CASSLLGEQETQYF	TGTGCCAGCAGTCTCCTGGGAGAACAAGAGACCCAGTACTTC
TRBV20-1	TRBD2	TRBJ2-2	few	CSAISSGGGTGELFF	TGCAGTGCTATTTCTAGCGGGGGAGGGACCGGGGAGCTGTTTTTT
TRBV20-1	TRBD1	TRBJ1-1	.	CSALGQMNTEAFF	TGCAGTGCGTTGGGACAGATGAACACTGAAGCTTTCTTT
TRBV19	TRBD1	TRBJ1-1	.	CASSIQTGANTEAFF	TGTGCCAGTAGTATACAGACAGGGGCGAACACTGAAGCTTTCTTT
TRBV16	.	TRBJ2-1	.	CASSPGSYSKQFF	TGTGCCAGCAGCCCTGGGTCATATTCGAAGCAGTTCTTC
TRBV6-5	.	TRBJ2-5	many	CASSSTFGIETQYF	TGTGCCAGCAGTTCGACATTTGGGATAGAGACCCAGTACTTC
TRBV7-9	TRBD1	TRBJ2-4	many	CASSLQGAQNIQYF	TGTGCCAGCAGCTTACAGGGGGCGCAAAACATTCAGTACTTC
TRBV5-1	TRBD1	TRBJ2-2	many	CASSLDYQGAGELFF	TGCGCCAGCAGCTTGGATTACCAGGGGGCCGGGGAGCTGTTTTTT
TRBV5-1	TRBD2	TRBJ2-1	many	CASSFSSGGPPREQFF	TGCGCCAGCAGCTTCTCATCGGGAGGGCCCCCCCGTGAGCAGTTCTTC
TRBV20-1	.	TRBJ2-7	many	CSAQGTSDGQYF	TGCAGTGCTCAAGGGACGTCTGACGGGCAGTACTTC
TRBV7-7	TRBD2	TRBJ2-1	.	CASSPGGGGNNEQFF	TGTGCCAGCAGCCCAGGTGGGGGGGGGAACAATGAGCAGTTCTTC
TRBV5-1	.	TRBJ2-2	many	CASSPTANTGELFF	TGCGCCAGCAGCCCGACAGCTAACACCGGGGAGCTGTTTTTT
TRBV20-1	TRBD1	TRBJ1-2	many	CSARGQGGGGYTF	TGCAGTGCTAGAGGACAGGGAGGCGGTGGCTACACCTTC